Below, 31 T cell receptor beta chains from the same sample are listed, as sequenced in a study of T cells after yellow fever vaccination (dated by TCRdb to about 2019). The receptor library was made with 5' RACE. TCRdb names Illumina NovaSeq 6000 as the instrument used. TCRdb itself trimmed the public reads at Q25 with fastp, ran MiXCR and retained productive beta chains. Records with the same CDR3 protein are collapsed into one entry carrying the most frequent genes and DNA. The sample contains about 220,000 distinct CDR3 sequences, 3.2% of them found a single time. 3.2% of the sample comes from the top ten. This specimen's treatment or condition label, per the study, means: live attenuated yellow fever vaccine strain. The sequences come from CD4+ T cells sorted from PBMCs, collected 10 days after the yellow fever booster vaccination. The receptors derive from a man aged 18 to 30 who received the YFV17D yellow fever vaccine.

This clonotype was counted only a few times. This chain uses TRBV2 with TRBJ2-5; no clear D gene. In germline, CDR1 is SNHLY, CDR2 FYNNEI. Deletions cut 6 bases from V and 5 bases from J, with 16 bases between. There are 14 residues in the CDR3. The CDR3 DNA reads TGTGCCAGCAGCGAAAACTCAGAAGTGGAGACCCAGTACTTC. Amino acids: CASSENSEVETQYF.

The chain couples TRBV12-3 or TRBV12-4 to TRBJ1-1; tentatively, D is TRBD1 (6 bases). The CDR3 is 18 residues long. Trimming took off 5 bases at V and 0 bases at J, with 22 bases between the two ends. The CDR3 here is CASSRYRGLPPMNTEAFF. In nucleotides, the CDR3 is TGTGCCAGCAGTAGATACCGGGGGCTCCCACCAATGAACACTGAAGCTTTCTTT.

This clonotype was observed a handful of times. The chain joins TRBV5-5 to TRBJ2-7; D is unclear. The V gene's germline CDR1 is SGHKS and CDR2 YYEKEE (reference sequence). Trimming shortened V by 0 bases and J by 1 base, and 8 bases separated the two germline ends. The CDR3 is 14 amino acids. The CDR3 DNA sequence: TGTGCCAGCAGCTTGGGGGTCAGATCCTACGAGCAGTACGTC. Protein product: CASSLGVRSYEQYV.

This clonotype has a handful of counts. The V and J genes are TRBV14 and TRBJ1-5, with D maybe TRBD1 (5 bases). The CDR3 is made up of 14 amino acids. Germline CDR1 is SGHDN and CDR2 is FVKESK. Between the trimmed V and J ends, which lost 8 bases and 2 bases, there was a span of 13 bases. In nucleotides, the CDR3 is TGTGCCAGCCCACAGACAGAATGCAATCAGCCCCAGCATTTT. Protein product: CASPQTECNQPQHF.

This clonotype was detected ten times or more. The chain carries TRBV5-1 and TRBJ2-1, with TRBD2 matching over 8 bases. J gave up 7 bases and V 4 bases, and 13 bases lay outside the gene matches. Germline V gene data show CDR1 as SGHRS and CDR2 as YFSETQ. The CDR3 contains 16 residues. The DNA for the CDR3 is TGCGCCAGCAGCCCCGAGGGGCGGGGGGACTTTAATGAGCAGTTCTTC. Translated, it gives CASSPEGRGDFNEQFF.

This clonotype was detected ten times or more. The V call is TRBV7-9, the J call TRBJ2-2; D call uncertain. Germline V CDR1 and CDR2: SEHNR, FQNEAQ (reference sequence). CDR3 length: 17 residues. Trimming left V 8 bases short and J 2 bases short, with 21 bases between. The CDR3 DNA is TGTGCCAGCCGAAATTGGGTCGGGCGTCACAACACCGGGGAGCTGTTTTTT. Protein sequence: CASRNWVGRHNTGELFF.

This chain links TRBV5-1 with TRBJ2-1; tentatively, D is TRBD2 (7 bases). The CDR3 has 14 residues. Germline CDR1 reads SGHRS; CDR2 reads YFSETQ. V lost 0 bases and J lost 8, with 12 bases in between. This CDR3 reads CASSLEGGVDEQFF. For the CDR3, the DNA is TGCGCCAGCAGCTTGGAAGGGGGGGTCGATGAGCAGTTCTTC.

The chain employs TRBV19 and TRBJ2-5, with D tentatively TRBD2 (6 bases). The germline V gene encodes CDR1 LNHDA and CDR2 SQIVND (reference sequence). The V gene lost 6 bases and the J gene lost 6 bases, with 14 bases spanning the gap. The length of the CDR3 is 13 residues. This CDR3 is CASSADYRQTQYF. CDR3 nucleotides: TGTGCCAGTAGCGCGGACTACCGACAGACCCAGTACTTC.

This clonotype was found many times. The chain joins TRBV7-2 to TRBJ2-1; unclear D gene. Trimming left V 6 bases short and J 0 bases short, with 9 bases between. Germline V gene lookup returns CDR1 SGHTA and CDR2 FQGNSA. This CDR3 region has 14 residues. CDR3 DNA: TGTGCCAGCAGGAAGGGATCCTCCTACAATGAGCAGTTCTTC. This codes for CASRKGSSYNEQFF.

This clonotype occurred many times. CDR3 nucleotides: TGTGCCAGCAGCTTAGAGGCCAGCGCCTACGAGCAGTACTTC. Translation gives CASSLEASAYEQYF. The chain employs TRBV7-6 and TRBJ2-7; D is ambiguous. V lost 1 base, J lost 2 bases, and 9 bases lay in between. The CDR3 consists of 14 residues. From germline, CDR1 is SGHVS and CDR2 FNYEAQ.

This clonotype occurred many times. Its ends do not fully match the called genes, so a read error is possible. The chain combines TRBV7-2 with TRBJ2-3; 7 nucleotides match TRBD2. The CDR3 sequence is 12 residues long. CDR1 is SGHTA, CDR2 FQGNSA, per germline. This CDR3 is CASSLAVDTQYF. CDR3 sequence (DNA): TGTGCCAGCAGCCTAGCGGTTGATACGCAGTATTTT.

At least ten counts were recorded for this clonotype. This chain uses TRBV11-2 with TRBJ2-5; no clear D gene. Trimming took off 1 base at V and 5 bases at J, with 17 bases between the two ends. CDR1 is SGHAT and CDR2 is FQNNGV in the germline V gene. This CDR3 is built from 16 residues. The CDR3 sequence: CASSLAPQWLGETQYF. The CDR3 bases are TGTGCCAGCAGCTTAGCCCCCCAGTGGTTAGGGGAGACCCAGTACTTC.

This clonotype was seen repeatedly, ten times or more. The J gene is TRBJ2-2, the V gene TRBV30, with D perhaps matching TRBD2 (7 bases). Trimming removed 3 bases at V and 3 bases at J, with 14 bases between. Germline V gene sequence: CDR1 GTSNPN, CDR2 SVGIG (reference sequence). CDR3 length: 15 amino acids. Here the CDR3 DNA reads TGTGCCTGGAGACCGGGGGGCCGTTACACCGGGGAGCTGTTTTTT. Amino acid sequence: CAWRPGGRYTGELFF.

This clonotype has ten or more counts. V is TRBV28 and J is TRBJ2-6; D may be TRBD1 (5 bases). Per germline, CDR1 MDHEN and CDR2 SYDVKM. V lost 3 bases to trimming and J lost 0 bases, with 12 bases between them. This CDR3 has 17 amino acids. As DNA, the CDR3 is TGTGCCAGCAGTTTCCTGGGGCCAAGCTCTGGGGCCAACGTCCTGACTTTC. Its protein is CASSFLGPSSGANVLTF. Supplemented by reference TRBV28 and TRBJ2-6, the full variable domain reads DVKVTQSSRYLVKRTGEKVFLECVQDMDHENMFWYRQDPGLGLRLIYFSYDVKMKEKGDIPEGYSVSREKKERFSLILESASTNQTSMYLCASSFLGPSSGANVLTFGAGSRLTVL.

This clonotype turned up a few times. The genes are TRBV10-3 and TRBJ2-7; maybe TRBD1 (6 bases). Looked up from germline, CDR1 is ENHRY and CDR2 is SYGVKD. Trimming removed 5 bases at V and 3 bases at J, with 8 bases between. The CDR3 sequence is 12 residues long. The CDR3, as DNA: TGTGCCATCAGTCCGACAGGCTACGAGCAGTACGTC. Residues: CAISPTGYEQYV.

This clonotype appeared a few times. This sequence joins TRBV3-1 and TRBJ2-1, with TRBD2 matching over 9 bases. In germline, CDR1 is LGHDT, CDR2 YNNKEL (reference sequence). J was trimmed by 4 bases and V by 3 bases; bases with no gene match: 7. This CDR3 spans 16 amino acids. CDR3 sequence reads: CASSHKWAGGYNEQFF. The DNA for the CDR3 is TGTGCCAGCAGCCACAAGTGGGCGGGGGGGTACAATGAGCAGTTCTTC.

In its sample, this clonotype was seen a few times. This sequence joins TRBV5-1 and TRBJ1-2; D gene unclear. This CDR3 has 12 amino acids. Between the trimmed V and J ends, which lost 4 bases and 1 base, there was a span of 5 bases. Germline assignment: CDR1 SGHRS and CDR2 YFSETQ. CDR3 sequence reads: CASSRDNYGYTF. The CDR3 nucleotides read TGCGCCAGCAGCCGTGATAACTATGGCTACACCTTC.

V gene TRBV18 combines with J gene TRBJ1-6, with 8 bases fitting TRBD1. The V and J ends lost 3 bases and 9 bases, in that order; junction bases with no gene match: 4. The CDR3 spans 14 residues. Germline V CDR1 and CDR2: KGHSH, LQKENI. CDR3 in amino acids: CASSPGQGPSPLHF. CDR3 bases: TGTGCCAGCTCACCCGGACAGGGTCCTTCACCCCTCCACTTT.

This clonotype was recorded many times. The genes are TRBV29-1 and TRBJ2-5, with 10 bases matching TRBD1. Trimming cost V 7 bases and J 1 base; bases outside gene matches: 9. The CDR3 has 15 amino acids. CDR1 and CDR2 from the germline V gene are SQVTM and ANQGSEA. For the CDR3, the DNA is TGCAGCGCCAGGACAGGGGGAGGGCCCCAAGAGACCCAGTACTTC. This encodes CSARTGGGPQETQYF.

This clonotype has a handful of counts. The J gene is TRBJ1-1, the V gene TRBV29-1, with 8 bases lining up with TRBD1. The CDR3 covers 15 residues. The germline V gene has CDR1 SQVTM and CDR2 ANQGSEA. V trimming: 5 bases; J trimming: 1 base; junction bases outside the gene matches: 9. The CDR3 nucleotides are TGCAGCGTTCTCGACAGGGGTATAGCGAACACTGAAGCTTTCTTT. Translated: CSVLDRGIANTEAFF.

The sample holds a few counts of this clonotype. V usage is TRBV30 and J usage is TRBJ1-6; TRBD1 aligns across 7 bases. From germline, CDR1 is GTSNPN and CDR2 SVGIG (reference sequence). The CDR3 extends over 14 amino acids. CDR3 protein: CARTTGALNSPLHF. The CDR3 nucleotides read TGTGCTCGAACCACAGGGGCCTTGAATTCACCCCTCCACTTT.

In this sample, this clonotype turned up many times. This chain joins TRBV7-2 and TRBJ2-2; D may be TRBD2 (5 bases). V was pared by 1 base and J by 7 bases, with 16 bases between. This CDR3 spans 16 amino acids. Germline CDR1 SGHTA, CDR2 FQGNSA. CDR3 DNA: TGTGCCAGCAGCTTAGAGAGGGTAGAAAACGGCGGGGAGCTGTTTTTT. Its translation: CASSLERVENGGELFF.

This clonotype was found a few times. The chain couples TRBV3-1 to TRBJ1-2; D is uncertain. The CDR3 runs to 15 residues. Trimming stripped 0 bases from V and 1 base from J, with 9 bases between. The germline V gene encodes CDR1 LGHDT and CDR2 YNNKEL (reference sequence). Written as DNA, the CDR3 is TGTGCCAGCAGCCAAGAACTACGGCGTAACTATGGCTACACCTTC. Its translation: CASSQELRRNYGYTF.

The rearrangement joins TRBV5-1 to TRBJ2-7; 7 positions match TRBD2. The CDR3 length is 14 residues. Germline CDR1 reads SGHRS; CDR2 reads YFSETQ. The trim removed 4 bases at V and 1 base at J, leaving 5 bases unmatched. The CDR3 DNA reads as TGCGCCAGCAGCGACCCTAGCGGATCCTACGAGCAGTACTTC. Its translation: CASSDPSGSYEQYF.

The chain links TRBV2 to TRBJ2-4; D gene ambiguous. The V gene's germline CDR1 is SNHLY and CDR2 FYNNEI. V dropped 8 bases and J dropped 0 bases, with 2 bases sitting between them. The length of the CDR3 is 11 residues. CDR3 DNA sequence: TGTGCCAGCGAAGCCAAAAACATTCAGTACTTC. Translation gives CASEAKNIQYF. Complete variable domain (other parts from reference TRBV2 and TRBJ2-4): EPEVTQTPSHQVTQMGQEVILRCVPISNHLYFYWYRQILGQKVEFLVSFYNNEISEKSEIFDDQFSVERPDGSNFTLKIRSTKLEDSAMYFCASEAKNIQYFGAGTRLSVL.

This clonotype was seen only a few times. The chain has TRBV4-3 and TRBJ2-2; D unresolved. Germline V CDR1 and CDR2: LGHNA, YSLEER. The CDR3 has 14 amino acids. V lost 2 bases to trimming and J lost 1 base, with 5 bases between them. In DNA form, the CDR3 reads TGCGCCAGCAGCCAACAGAAGAACACCGGGGAGCTGTTTTTT. Translating gives CASSQQKNTGELFF.

The chain employs TRBV5-1 and TRBJ2-3, with 8 bases aligning to TRBD1. The CDR3 has 17 residues. V trimming: 2 bases; J trimming: 2 bases; junction bases outside the gene matches: 10. Per germline, CDR1 SGHRS and CDR2 YFSETQ. The CDR3 spells CASSLPTTGANTDTQYF. The CDR3 DNA reads as TGCGCCAGCAGCTTACCGACGACAGGGGCCAACACAGATACGCAGTATTTT.

This clonotype was seen at least ten times. The genes are TRBV7-3 and TRBJ2-2; 8 positions match TRBD1. After removal of 2 bases from V and 1 base from J, the junction contained 3 bases not matched to a gene. Looked up from germline, CDR1 is SGHTA and CDR2 is FQGTGA. The CDR3 contains 16 residues. CDR3 bases: TGTGCCAGCAGCTTACTCGGACAGGGGAACACCGGGGAGCTGTTTTTT. Translating it yields CASSLLGQGNTGELFF.

Many counts were recorded for this clonotype. The chain joins TRBV5-1 to TRBJ2-1, with D maybe TRBD1 (5 bases). Germline assignment: CDR1 SGHRS and CDR2 YFSETQ. Between the trimmed V and J ends, which lost 3 bases and 7 bases, there was a span of 11 bases. This CDR3 has 13 residues. In nucleotides, the CDR3 is TGCGCCAGCAGCTATAACCAGGGAAATGAGCAGTTCTTC. It encodes CASSYNQGNEQFF.

The V call is TRBV2, the J call TRBJ1-5; possible D gene TRBD1, 5 bases. This CDR3 is built from 14 residues. V was clipped by 7 bases and J by 6 bases, with 16 bases between them. The germline V gene encodes CDR1 SNHLY and CDR2 FYNNEI. The CDR3 sequence: CASTGLRGLQPQHF. In DNA, the CDR3 is TGTGCCAGCACCGGCCTTAGGGGACTTCAGCCCCAGCATTTT.

This clonotype was detected many times. This chain joins TRBV6-4 and TRBJ1-1; tentatively, D is TRBD1 (6 bases). CDR1 is MRHNA and CDR2 is SNTAGT in the germline V gene. This CDR3 has 14 residues. Deletions cut 5 bases from V and 4 bases from J, with 14 bases between. For the CDR3, the DNA is TGTGCCAGCAGTTATGACAGGTCGGCCACTGAAGCTTTCTTT. It is translated as CASSYDRSATEAFF.